One sample yielded the 17 T cell receptor beta chains listed below, sequenced in a study of blood T cells in healthy people across ages. The use of a sample-barcoded 5' primer and a J-beta primer mix characterized a second PCR of about 7 to 12 cycles. TCRdb itself ran the 5' RACE reads through MiXCR, one entry per CDR3 protein. The repertoire holds hundreds of thousands of distinct CDR3 sequences, 30% to 45% seen once, with about an eighth in the top ten. The sequenced sample was blood. These receptors were collected from a young man in good health.

The table lists this clonotype with a few counts. It may be a read error: a sequence one base away is much more abundant. This chain joins TRBV20-1 and TRBJ1-2; 9 bases agree with TRBD1. Germline CDR1 DFQATT, CDR2 SNEGSKA (reference sequence). This CDR3 is built from 13 residues. The CDR3, as DNA: TGCATCTCCAGGCCGGGACAGGGCCATGGCTACACCTTC. Translation gives CISRPGQGHGYTF.

This clonotype was counted between two and nine times. CDR3: CASSLGWGSANNEQFF. The CDR3 nucleotides are TGTGCCAGCAGCCTGGGGTGGGGGAGCGCGAACAATGAGCAGTTCTTC. The V and J genes are TRBV5-4 and TRBJ2-1; D tentatively reads TRBD1 or TRBD2 (5 bases each). V lost 4 bases to trimming and J lost 5 bases, with 19 bases between them. The V gene's germline CDR1 is SGHNT and CDR2 YYREEE (reference sequence). CDR3 size: 16 residues.

This rearrangement joins TRBV7-3 to TRBJ1-1; 11 positions match TRBD1. The CDR3 runs 16 residues. CDR1 is SGHTA and CDR2 is FQGTGA in the germline V gene. Trimming at V came to 5 bases and at J to 4 bases, leaving 9 bases not matched to a gene. The CDR3 loop is CASSRYGQGAGTEAFF. The CDR3 coding sequence is TGTGCCAGCAGCCGCTACGGACAGGGGGCAGGCACTGAAGCTTTCTTT.

The sample holds a few counts of this clonotype. The chain's CDR3 is CASSPMGISNTEAFF. In DNA form, the CDR3 reads TGCGCCAGCAGCCCGATGGGGATATCGAACACTGAAGCTTTCTTT. The rearrangement joins TRBV5-1 to TRBJ1-1; D call uncertain. The V and J ends lost 4 bases and 1 base respectively, with 14 bases between them. Germline-derived CDR1 and CDR2 are SGHRS and YFSETQ. There are 15 residues in the CDR3. Based on the CDR3 plus reference TRBV5-1 and TRBJ1-1, the full variable domain is KAGVTQTPRYLIKTRGQQVTLSCSPISGHRSVSWYQQTPGQGLQFLFEYFSETQRNKGNFPGRFSGRQFSNSRSEMNVSTLELGDSALYLCASSPMGISNTEAFFGQGTRLTVV.

Only a few counts were recorded for this clonotype. This sequence joins TRBV5-1 and TRBJ2-5, with no clear D. Germline CDR1 is SGHRS and CDR2 is YFSETQ. Trimming took off 4 bases at V and 2 bases at J, with 18 bases between the two ends. This CDR3 contains 16 residues. The CDR3 loop reads CASSAGPLGRQETQYF. In DNA form, the CDR3 reads TGCGCCAGCAGCGCCGGGCCCCTGGGAAGGCAAGAGACCCAGTACTTC.

The CDR3 sequence: CASSPALTGPGLNNYGYTF. The CDR3, as DNA: TGTGCCAGCTCACCGGCCCTCACAGGGCCGGGGCTAAACAACTATGGCTACACCTTC. The chain employs TRBV18 and TRBJ1-2; possible D gene TRBD1, 6 bases. Trimming left V 3 bases short and J 2 bases short, with 25 bases between. This CDR3 comprises 19 residues. From germline, CDR1 is KGHSH and CDR2 LQKENI.

The sample holds a few counts of this clonotype. In DNA form, the CDR3 reads TGTGCCAGCAGCGACCAGAACACTGAAGCTTTCTTT. This translates into CASSDQNTEAFF. This chain joins TRBV21-1 and TRBJ1-1. TRBV21-1 is a pseudogene. The CDR3 is 12 amino acids.

The V call is TRBV4-2, the J call TRBJ1-2; the D gene is possibly TRBD1 (6 bases). Trimming left V 0 bases short and J 8 bases short, with 16 bases between. The germline gives CDR1 LGHNA, CDR2 YNFKEQ. This CDR3 spans 15 amino acids. The CDR3 DNA is TGTGCCAGCAGCCAAGATTGGGGGGCGGCCGGAGGCTACACCTTC. This codes for CASSQDWGAAGGYTF.

This chain connects TRBV15 to TRBJ2-1, with 9 bases aligning to TRBD2. J gave up 6 bases and V 0 bases, and 9 bases lay outside the gene matches. The V gene's germline CDR1 is LNHNV and CDR2 YYDKDF (reference sequence). The CDR3 covers 17 residues. The CDR3 sequence is CATSRDGALAGRNEQFF. The DNA of the CDR3 is TGTGCCACCAGCAGAGATGGGGCGCTAGCGGGGCGCAATGAGCAGTTCTTC.

This clonotype has a handful of counts. The genes are TRBV7-8 and TRBJ2-1; D call uncertain. Trimming took 5 bases from V and 3 from J, leaving 20 bases between them. Germline V lookup: CDR1 SGHVS, CDR2 FQNEAQ. The CDR3 has 17 residues. The CDR3 bases are TGTGCCAGCAGCCCAAGAGCAGGAACACACCTCTACAATGAGCAGTTCTTC. Protein product: CASSPRAGTHLYNEQFF.

Here the CDR3 reads CASSQGGFPYEQYF. CDR3 DNA: TGCGCCAGCAGCCAAGGAGGCTTTCCCTACGAGCAGTACTTC. The chain combines TRBV4-3 with TRBJ2-7; D gene ambiguous. The CDR3 runs to 14 residues. The V gene lost 1 base and the J gene lost 2 bases, with 9 bases spanning the gap. Germline V gene sequence: CDR1 LGHNA, CDR2 YSLEER.

This clonotype was seen a handful of times. The chain carries TRBV6-2 or TRBV6-3 and TRBJ1-1; TRBD1 is a possible D gene (6 bases). The germline CDR1 and CDR2 sequences are MNHEY and SVGEGT. V gave up 6 bases and J gave up 6 bases, with 17 bases separating them. The CDR3 length is 14 residues. CDR3 DNA sequence: TGTGCCAGCAGCCTGAAAAGGGGGGGTCCTGAAGCTTTCTTT. Translation: CASSLKRGGPEAFF.

Turning to this clonotype: A read error may explain this, as a much larger clone is one base away. The rearrangement joins TRBV7-3 to TRBJ2-1, with a tentative D call TRBD1 (6 bases). The CDR3 runs to 13 residues. CDR1 SGHTA and CDR2 FQGTGA come from the germline V gene. V lost 5 bases and J lost 10, with 15 bases in between. Here the CDR3 DNA reads TGTGCCAGCAGCGTTGACAGGTACTACGAGCAGTTCTTC. Translated: CASSVDRYYEQFF.

In its sample, this clonotype was seen a few times. The rearrangement uses TRBV29-1 and TRBJ1-1; D is perhaps TRBD1 (6 bases). Germline CDR1 is SQVTM and CDR2 is ANQGSEA. V lost 6 bases and J 1 base, leaving 30 bases between the germline ends. The CDR3 extends over 19 amino acids. The CDR3 DNA is TGCAGCGTGAGGGGGTTTGGACAGATTAATATATTCCCGAACACTGAAGCTTTCTTT. Its protein is CSVRGFGQINIFPNTEAFF.

This clonotype was detected once. The V gene is TRBV7-9, the J gene TRBJ1-1; TRBD1 might be the D (6 bases). This CDR3 region has 13 residues. Germline V gives CDR1 SEHNR, CDR2 FQNEAQ (reference sequence). Trimming took 4 bases from V and 5 from J, leaving 11 bases between them. Here the CDR3 DNA reads TGTGCCAGCAGCTCCGGGGGCACGACTGAAGCTTTCTTT. This sequence encodes CASSSGGTTEAFF.

The J gene is TRBJ1-1, the V gene TRBV20-1; no reliable D call. From germline, CDR1 is DFQATT and CDR2 SNEGSKA (reference sequence). The CDR3 sequence is 13 residues long. V was cut by 1 base and J by 3 bases, with 9 bases left in between. CDR3 protein: CSARGYVDTEAFF. The CDR3, as DNA: TGCAGTGCTAGAGGCTACGTCGACACTGAAGCTTTCTTT.

Of note for this clonotype: A much larger clone sits a single nucleotide away, making a read error possible. The J gene is TRBJ2-5, the V gene TRBV5-1, with 7 bases lining up with TRBD2. The CDR3 is 13 amino acids. The germline CDR1 and CDR2 sequences are SGHRS and YFSETQ. CDR3: CASSLPGGENQYF. CDR3 nucleotides: TGCGCCAGCAGCTTGCCGGGAGGAGAGAACCAGTACTTC. The whole variable domain, filled in from reference TRBV5-1 and TRBJ2-5, reads KAGVTQTPRYLIKTRGQQVTLSCSPISGHRSVSWYQQTPGQGLQFLFEYFSETQRNKGNFPGRFSGRQFSNSRSEMNVSTLELGDSALYLCASSLPGGENQYFGPGTRLLVL.